This TCR beta chain was sequenced in a study of cytomegalovirus exposure and HLA in healthy donors. Germline-derived CDR1 and CDR2 are SGHTA and FQGNSA. CDR3 length: 15 residues. Trimming cost V 5 bases and J 1 base; bases outside gene matches: 7. A multiplex PCR was run with 60 Vbeta primers and 13 Jbeta primers. The table came from immunoSEQ multiplex PCR; TCRdb's copy has only in-frame clones and leaves some out. The sample records under 150,000 clones, 82% being singletons. This chain links TRBV7-2 with TRBJ1-1; TRBD1 agrees at 7 bases. Sequencing input: PBMCs. The source is a woman younger than 30 in good health and CMV-seronegative. The CDR3 is CASSKRTGQNTEAFF. The CDR3 DNA sequence: TGTGCCAGCAGCAAGCGGACAGGACAGAACACTGAAGCTTTCTTT.